This TCR beta chain was obtained from a study of cytomegalovirus exposure and HLA in healthy donors (dated by TCRdb to between 2016 and 2019). Turning to the overall study: In an earlier analysis of approximately 500 of the donors, 250 to 350 Gb of sequence data and 95 million to 130 million unique TCR beta sequences from about 190 million T cells were reported. An early release covering over 500 HLA-typed donors comprised 300 to 350 gigabases of sequencing data and approximately 85 million unique TCR sequences. Among the roughly 390 genotyped donors, approximately 76% belonged to the genetic ancestry cluster associated with self-reported Caucasian donors. The study aimed to test whether signatures of past pathogen exposure could be identified by cataloging public T cell receptors. Using immunosequencing, the study profiled T cell repertoires from fewer than 850 subjects and related those repertoires to cytomegalovirus serostatus. A separate validation cohort of about 110 different subjects was used in addition to the approximately 610-subject first cohort. The study combined high-throughput TCR immunosequencing, statistical association of individual TCRs with disease status, and machine learning to predict cytomegalovirus infection status. A later analysis re-examined previously published TCR beta repertoires from hundreds of donors and added high-resolution HLA genotyping to investigate patterns of TCR occurrence. Rather than using new phenotypic data, the later analysis identified candidate immune exposures from TCR beta sequences and from how often those sequences occurred across donors. In an earlier analysis of roughly 580 of the donors, high-throughput TCR beta sequencing was used to judge whether each TCR beta V gene segment behaved as functional or pseudogenic. Donor age, sex, ethnicity and CMV serostatus were compiled alongside the repertoire data. Genome-wide SNP genotypes for about 55% of the 666 donors were used in a later genetic analysis, which treated that subset as a discovery cohort. Every discovery cohort repertoire had been produced on one sequencing platform. HLA typing included class I and class II loci at four-digit resolution. The number of typed donors differed by locus: about 629-630 for A, B, C, DRB1 and DQB1; 500 to 550 for DQA1; 606 for DPA1; and roughly 450 for DPB1. Because of strong linkage in the cohort, a handful of DR-DQ haplotypes were treated as single units for association and clustering. Among over 350 genotyped donors of the cohort, an average of around 240,000 unique TCR beta nucleotide sequences were sequenced per donor, about a sixth of them non-productive.

Receptors were amplified or captured by the immunoSEQ multiplex PCR assay. The multiplex PCR relied on a mix of 60 forward primers for TCR Vbeta segments and 13 reverse primers for TCR Jbeta segments. Amplification of the CDR3 region of rearranged TCR beta genes was performed with a multiplex PCR assay on genomic DNA. The Illumina HiSeq System was used to sequence the amplified TCR beta libraries as 87-base-pair reads. The study's own analysis went as follows. A later analysis tallied 75 million to 85 million unique TCR beta chains across the 666 repertoires, and around 10 million of those chains were shared by two or more donors. Raw reads were error-corrected and collapsed into unique sequences by a nearest-neighbor algorithm in which closely related sequences were merged to remove PCR and sequencing errors. To assign V, D and J gene segments, CDR3 sequences were aligned to IMGT reference sequences. For a sequence to be retained, a match of at least six nucleotides was required to both a V gene segment and a J gene segment. Rearrangements were called productive when the CDR3 lacked stop codons and stayed in frame with V and J; all others were non-productive. CDR3 was defined according to IMGT convention as the region running from the second conserved V-encoded cysteine to the conserved J-encoded phenylalanine. In an earlier analysis of around 600 of the donors, sequences lacking an unambiguous match to a single V gene segment were excluded. An earlier analysis of a few hundred of the donors called V segments functional above 56.7% productive rearrangements and segregating when the between-donor standard deviation exceeded 5%. A statistical classification framework was built for diagnosing cytomegalovirus status from the catalog of TCR beta chain sequences. In a later analysis, TCR nucleotide sequences were compared against IMGT/GENE-DB human TR gene sequences so that V and J genes could be assigned. The TCRdist pipeline was used in a later analysis to assign CDR3 sequences and most-parsimonious VDJ recombination scenarios. In a later analysis, each TCR beta chain was defined by its CDR3 amino acid sequence together with its V-gene family, and reads lacking a unique V-gene family were excluded. A later analysis removed roughly 590 highly shared, low-generation-probability nucleotide sequences to deal with suspected cross-contamination and a sequencing artifact. For each public chain, a later analysis derived a clonal expansion index from normalized ranks of inferred template counts within each repertoire. Generation probabilities in a later analysis came from a VDJ recombination model fitted to out-of-frame rearrangements, and those results were checked against IGoR. A later analysis scored TCR-TCR, TCR-HLA and TCR-CMV co-occurrence with hypergeometric tests, applying a repertoire-size bias correction to TCR pairs. False discovery rates were estimated in a later analysis by permuting HLA or CMV assignments 20 times. A later analysis grouped co-occurring TCRs with DBSCAN, adding TCRdist sequence similarity when clustering within HLA-allele-positive subsets. Co-occurrence clustering excluded repertoires with fewer than 30,000 or more than 120,000 public chains, plus five with anomalous nucleotide sharing. The immuneACCESS repertoire file appears here via TCRdb, limited to in-frame rearrangements. These files lack a portion of the clones; in checked studies, under half of the deficit traces to unresolved V genes, and the cause of the others is not known. V, J and clone size derive from that table, while D and trimming were established from the DNA sequence. Across this sample there are about 120,000 clones, with 9.5% seen only once. Of the sample, less than 4% is held by the ten largest clones.

Turning to this clone: What antigen it recognizes has not been identified. Base qualities are not at hand, and no much larger clone is one base apart.

Points the paper makes about the study in general: In an earlier analysis of approximately 590 of the donors, most TCR beta V segments appeared in productive rearrangements about 87% or about 30% of the time, broadly matching IMGT annotations. In both the original and validation cohorts, the classifier was reported to diagnose cytomegalovirus status with high specificity and sensitivity. A later analysis associated around 16,000 TCR beta sequences with specific HLA alleles at a false discovery rate of 0.05. The presence/absence analyses assumed that sequencing depth was roughly uniform across donors, and that assumption may not be true. A group of highly shared sequence variants was considered likely to be a technical artifact of the sequencing pipeline. When HLA alleles, especially DR and DQ, strongly co-occurred, TCR associations were difficult to assign to individual alleles. The earlier analysis of approximately 590 of the donors excluded some 16 rarely observed V segments, including chromosome 9 orphons, because counts were too low. A few of the identified cytomegalovirus-associated TCR beta chains were confirmed in vitro to be specific for cytomegalovirus antigens. For the cohort, immune exposure information was limited to CMV serostatus. Because some donors lacked HLA typing at each locus, the association tests relied only on the typed subset. In a later analysis, several top co-occurrence clusters were reported to appear linked to parvovirus B19, influenza, CMV and Epstein-Barr virus. In a later analysis, HLA-associated TCR beta chains were found to be more clonally expanded and to have lower generation probabilities than equally common non-associated chains. Compared with the approximately 670-donor mean, donors in an Asian-associated ancestry cluster had fewer N-insertions in productive TCRs, according to a later genetic analysis. While some public TCRs were present in many individuals, most TCR sequences turned up only very rarely across donors. The study gave a list of about 170 TCR beta chains associated with cytomegalovirus. In a later analysis, most CMV-associated TCR beta chains were found to appear HLA-restricted, with HLA associations seemingly driven largely by CMV exposure. Because the 87-base-pair reads could not distinguish some IMGT-functional V segments, including TRBV6-2 and TRBV6-3, those segments were excluded. V-gene and J-gene trimming of TCR beta chains was associated with a missense DCLRE1C variant in a later genetic analysis, and the association was replicated in an independent cohort. In a later analysis, the rate of TCR association differed among HLA loci, with DRB1 alleles having the most associated TCRs and HLA-C alleles having the fewest. A further reported finding was that TCR beta sequences accurately predicted the HLA-A and HLA-B alleles for most subjects in the first cohort. Linkage disequilibrium might explain the correlated functional status among segregating V segments, but an unknown experimental factor could not be ruled out. In this cohort, only TCR beta chains were sequenced, and detectable features were limited by the absence of alpha or paired-chain data. According to the authors, the approach could potentially be generalized to other disease states and immunological phenotypes.

The CDR3 measures 12 amino acids from cysteine to phenylalanine. This entry keeps only the CDR3 DNA: 36 bases, framed from base 1. V is cut back by 5 bases and J by 6 bases, with 4 bases in the junction unmatched. Taken from the germline V gene, the CDR1 and CDR2 loops are KGHSH and LQKENI. The cohort consisted of 666 healthy bone marrow donors. Cohort members were all nominally healthy when sampled, although unrecorded immune exposures were likely present. The donor was CMV seronegative and belonged to the group of more than 300 seronegative cohort members. A peripheral blood sample was collected from each donor, and TCR beta sequencing was performed on peripheral blood mononuclear cells. Genomic DNA was extracted from the blood cell samples with the Qiagen DNeasy Blood Extraction Kit.

The clonotype was recovered from a man aged 25-45 years in good health and CMV-seronegative. The chain joins TRBV18 to TRBJ2-7, with TRBD2 matching 7 junction bases. The sequencing input was PBMCs. The bases read TGTGCCAGCTCATCCACTAGCGCCGAGCAGTACTTC. Its protein product is CASSSTSAEQYF.